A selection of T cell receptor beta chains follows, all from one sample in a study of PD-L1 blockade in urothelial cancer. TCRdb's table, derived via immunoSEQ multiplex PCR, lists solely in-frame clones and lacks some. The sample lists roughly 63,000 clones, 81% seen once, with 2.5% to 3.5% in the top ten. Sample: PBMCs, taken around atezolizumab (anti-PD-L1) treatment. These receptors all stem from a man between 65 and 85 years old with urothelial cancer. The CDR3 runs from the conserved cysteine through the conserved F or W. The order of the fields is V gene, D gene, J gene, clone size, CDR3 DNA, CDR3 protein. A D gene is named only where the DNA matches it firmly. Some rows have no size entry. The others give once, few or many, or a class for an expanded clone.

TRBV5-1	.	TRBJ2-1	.	TGCGCCAGCAGCTTGGGGGCGGGCGACTCCTACAATGAGCAGTTCTTC	CASSLGAGDSYNEQFF
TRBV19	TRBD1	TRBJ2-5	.	TGTGCCAGTAGTACCGGGACAGGGGGACAAGAGACCCAGTACTTC	CASSTGTGGQETQYF
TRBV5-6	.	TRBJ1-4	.	TGTGCCAGCAGCTCTCGGGGGGGGTTGGCTGAAAAACTGTTTTTT	CASSSRGGLAEKLFF
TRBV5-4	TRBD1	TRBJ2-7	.	TGTGCCAGCAGCTTTAGGGGGCGGCCCTACGAGCAGTACTTC	CASSFRGRPYEQYF
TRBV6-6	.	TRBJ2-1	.	TGTGCCAGCAGTTACCTGCGGCCGGTTGAGCAGTTCTTC	CASSYLRPVEQFF
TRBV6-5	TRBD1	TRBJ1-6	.	TGTGCCAGCAGTTCCACCCCGCCAGGGGGGAGATCACCCCTCCACTTT	CASSSTPPGGRSPLHF
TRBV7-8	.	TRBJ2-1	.	TGTGCCAGCAGCTTTAGGCGGATACTCTACAATGAGCAGTTCTTC	CASSFRRILYNEQFF
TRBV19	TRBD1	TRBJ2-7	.	TGTGCCAGTAGCCGAGTAGACAGGGGCTACGAGCAGTACTTC	CASSRVDRGYEQYF
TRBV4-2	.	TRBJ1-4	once	TGTGCCAGCAGCTTGATCGGGGGTGCGGAAAAACTGTTTTTT	CASSLIGGAEKLFF
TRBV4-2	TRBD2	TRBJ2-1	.	TGTGCCAGCAGCCAAGATAGAGCGGGAGGGTATCAGAATGAGCAGTTCTTC	CASSQDRAGGYQNEQFF
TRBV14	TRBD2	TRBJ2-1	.	TGTGCCAGCAGCCAAGCTAGCGGATACAATGAGCAGTTCTTC	CASSQASGYNEQFF
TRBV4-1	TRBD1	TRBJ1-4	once	TGCGCCAGCAGCCAAGGGACAGGGGGCTGGGAAAAACTGTTTTTT	CASSQGTGGWEKLFF
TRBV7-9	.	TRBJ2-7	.	TGTGCCAGCAGCTTTGCACTAGAGCAGTACTTC	CASSFALEQYF
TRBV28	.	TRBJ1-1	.	TGTGCCAGCAGTTTAGCGGGCGTAAACACTGAAGCTTTCTTT	CASSLAGVNTEAFF
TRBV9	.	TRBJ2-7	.	TGTGCCAGCAGCCCGTCGACAGGATCCTACGAGCAGTACTTC	CASSPSTGSYEQYF
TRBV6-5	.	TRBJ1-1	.	TGTGCCAGCAGCCGACAGTTAAAACCACTTGAAGCTTTCTTT	CASSRQLKPLEAFF
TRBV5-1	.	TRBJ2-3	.	TGCGCCAGCAGCCCGCCTTTACCGGAGGCAGATACGCAGTATTTT	CASSPPLPEADTQYF
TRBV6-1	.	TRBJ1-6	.	TGTGCCAGCAGTCCTCCGGAGGGAGCCCTCCACTTT	CASSPPEGALHF
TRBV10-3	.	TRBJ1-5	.	TGTGCCATCAGACCCGTCGGGGACAATCAGCCCCAGCATTTT	CAIRPVGDNQPQHF
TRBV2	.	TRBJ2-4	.	TGTGCCAGCAGTGTCGGAACGCCAGGGGACATTCAGTACTTC	CASSVGTPGDIQYF
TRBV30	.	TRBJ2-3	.	TGTGCCTGGAGTCTTCGGGACAACACGCCGCAGTATTTT	CAWSLRDNTPQYF
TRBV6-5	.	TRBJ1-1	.	TGTGCCAGCAGGGAGGCAGGGGATTTGAACACTGAAGCTTTCTTT	CASREAGDLNTEAFF
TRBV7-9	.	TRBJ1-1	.	TGTGCCAGCAGCTCCAACAGGGACCGACCTACTGAAGCTTTCTTT	CASSSNRDRPTEAFF
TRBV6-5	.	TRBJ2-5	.	TGTGCCAGCAGAAAGGAGGGCATAGGGGAGACCCAGTACTTC	CASRKEGIGETQYF
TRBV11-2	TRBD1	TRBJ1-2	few	TGTGCCAGCAGCCTCAACAGGGGTGGCTACACCTTC	CASSLNRGGYTF
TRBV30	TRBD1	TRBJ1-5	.	TGTGCCTGGAGTGTACAGGGGCATCAGCCCCAGCATTTT	CAWSVQGHQPQHF
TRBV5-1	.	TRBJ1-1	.	TGCGCCAGCAGCCCTGGACGGGGGGTCAACACTGAAGCTTTCTTT	CASSPGRGVNTEAFF
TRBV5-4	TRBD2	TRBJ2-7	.	TGTGCCAGCAGCTCTAGCGGGAGCGAGCCCTACGAGCAGTACTTC	CASSSSGSEPYEQYF
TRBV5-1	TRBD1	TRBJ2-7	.	TGCGCCAGCAGCTTCACAGGGGGCTCCTACGAGCAGTACTTC	CASSFTGGSYEQYF
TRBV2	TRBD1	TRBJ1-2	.	TGTGCCAGCAACTATAAAACTTCTCGGGACAGGGCTACTAACTATGGCTACACCTTC	CASNYKTSRDRATNYGYTF
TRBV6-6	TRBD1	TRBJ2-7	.	TGTGCCAGCAGGCAGGGACAGGGGGCGCGTGAGCAGTACTTC	CASRQGQGAREQYF
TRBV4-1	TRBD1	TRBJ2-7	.	TGCGCCAGCAGCCATCCGGGACAGGGGGTCTACGAGCAGTACTTC	CASSHPGQGVYEQYF
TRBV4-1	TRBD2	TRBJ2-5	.	TGCGCCAGCAGCCAGGGACTAGCGGGAGGTGTGGAGACCCAGTACTTC	CASSQGLAGGVETQYF
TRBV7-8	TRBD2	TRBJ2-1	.	TGTGCCAGCAGCTTGGGGACTAGCGGGAGGGCCACCTACAATGAGCAGTTCTTC	CASSLGTSGRATYNEQFF
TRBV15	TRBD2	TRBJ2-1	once	TGTGCCATCGGGACTAGCGGGAGTTTCTACAATGAGCAGTTCTTC	CAIGTSGSFYNEQFF
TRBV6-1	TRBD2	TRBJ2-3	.	TGTGCCAGCAGTGACCCAGCGGGAGGCTCCAGAGATACGCAGTATTTT	CASSDPAGGSRDTQYF
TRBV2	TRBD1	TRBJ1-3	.	TGTGCCAGCAGACCCGGCCTGACAGGGGGTGGAAACACCATATATTTT	CASRPGLTGGGNTIYF
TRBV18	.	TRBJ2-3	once	TGTGCCAGCTCACCCCGGCTAGCCCCGGATACGCAGTATTTT	CASSPRLAPDTQYF
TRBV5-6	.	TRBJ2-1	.	TGTGCCAGCAGCCGTCTAGCGTCGGCCGGGGATGAGCAGTTCTTC	CASSRLASAGDEQFF
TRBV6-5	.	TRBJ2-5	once	TGTGCCAGCAGCTCCACCGGACTATCTGGGGAGACCCAGTACTTC	CASSSTGLSGETQYF
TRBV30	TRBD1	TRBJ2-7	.	TGTGCCTGGAGTGAGGGACAGTCCTACGAGCAGTACTTC	CAWSEGQSYEQYF